Listed below are T cell receptor beta chains from one sample, sequenced in a study of CD8+CD57+ T cells in acquired aplastic anemia. TCRdb re-called the reads with MiXCR, one entry per CDR3 protein. The table includes about 54,000 distinct CDR3 sequences, roughly three fifths detected once. Source material: sorted CD4+, CD8+, or CD8+CD57+ T cells (not recorded which) from PBMCs. These receptor sequences come from a human donor with aplastic anemia. The CDR3 runs from the conserved cysteine through the conserved F or W. The D gene is left open where the match is weak. Only some rows state a clone size, as once, few, many or a class for expanded clones.

NA	TRBV7-2	TRBJ2-7	NA	TGTCCCAGCAGCCCTAGGGACGGACCCTACGAGCAGTACTTC	CPSSPRDGPYEQYF
NA	TRBV7-9	TRBJ2-2	many	TGTGCCTACCCCGGGACCGGACCTAACACCGGGGAGCTGTTTTTT	CAYPGTGPNTGELFF
NA	TRBV6-1	TRBJ2-5	many	TGTGCCAGCAGCCCCCGCAGCTCTCGGCAGGGTGGTAAAGAGACCCAGTACTTC	CASSPRSSRQGGKETQYF
NA	TRBV9	TRBJ2-1	many	TGTGCCAGCAGCGGATCCCGGGGCAATGAGCAGTTCTTC	CASSGSRGNEQFF
TRBD1	TRBV2	TRBJ1-2	once	TGTGCCAGCTCAGACAGGGGGTATGGCTACACCTTC	CASSDRGYGYTF
TRBD1	TRBV9	TRBJ2-6	many	TGTGCCAGCAGCTCACACAGGGGGGCTGGGGCCAACGTCCTGACTTTC	CASSSHRGAGANVLTF
NA	TRBV2	TRBJ1-1	NA	TGTGCCAGCCGCGGGACCTTTGACTACAGGAACACTAAAGCTTTCTTT	CASRGTFDYRNTKAFF
TRBD2	TRBV20-1	TRBJ2-2	NA	TGCAGTGCTATCTGGACTAGCCGTCCCGGGGAGCTGTTTTTT	CSAIWTSRPGELFF
NA	TRBV7-8	TRBJ2-3	NA	TGTGCCAGCAGCGTGTCGGCAGGCGGAGGCACAGATACGCAGTATTTT	CASSVSAGGGTDTQYF
TRBD1	TRBV27	TRBJ1-1	NA	TGTGCCAGCAGTTTAGGGACAGGAGCCAGGGAAGCTTTCTTT	CASSLGTGAREAFF
TRBD1	TRBV7-8	TRBJ1-4	NA	TGTGCCAGCAGCGGAGCCGGGACAGGGAGCGAAAAACTGTTTTTC	CASSGAGTGSEKLFF
NA	TRBV5-1	TRBJ1-1	NA	TGCGCCAGCAGCTTGGGGGGTGCAGGGACCTACACTGAAGCTTTCTTT	CASSLGGAGTYTEAFF
NA	TRBV2	TRBJ1-5	many	TGTGCCAGCAGCTGGGGACTGGAGGAGCCCCAGCATTTT	CASSWGLEEPQHF
NA	TRBV19	TRBJ1-5	NA	TGTGCCAGTAGTATCCAGGGAGACAATCAGCCCCAGCATTTT	CASSIQGDNQPQHF
NA	TRBV29-1	TRBJ2-5	NA	TGCAGCGCAGAATCCCGGGACACCACCGATTTGGACCAAGAGACCCAGTACTTC	CSAESRDTTDLDQETQYF
NA	TRBV12-3/TRBV12-4	TRBJ1-1	NA	TGTGCCAGCAGTTTGAGGGGAGGGAACACTGAAGCTTTCTTT	CASSLRGGNTEAFF
NA	TRBV19	TRBJ1-1	many	TGTGCCAGTAGTATAGTATGGGGGGAGAACACTGAAGCTTTCTTT	CASSIVWGENTEAFF
TRBD2	TRBV19	TRBJ2-1	many	TGTGCCAGTAGTGCGGGACTAGCGGGGGGTTTCTCTTCCTACAATGAGCAGTTCTTC	CASSAGLAGGFSSYNEQFF
NA	TRBV11-1	TRBJ2-2	NA	TGTGCCAGCAGCACGAGGGGCGGGACATCCGCCGGGGAGCTGTTTTTT	CASSTRGGTSAGELFF
NA	TRBV6-1	TRBJ2-5	many	TGTGCCAGCAGTGAAGGGGCAGAACAAGAGACCCAGTACTTC	CASSEGAEQETQYF
NA	TRBV25-1	TRBJ1-4	NA	TGTGCCAGCAGTGCTCCGGGACTGCAAAATGAAAAACTGTTTTTT	CASSAPGLQNEKLFF
NA	TRBV28	TRBJ1-5	many	TGTGCCAGCAGTTTAGAGGGGGGTTATAGCAATCAGCCCCAGCATTTT	CASSLEGGYSNQPQHF
TRBD2	TRBV4-3	TRBJ2-5	once	TGCGCCAGCAGCCAAGAAGGGCTAGCGGGGGAAGAGACCCAGTACTTC	CASSQEGLAGEETQYF
NA	TRBV10-3	TRBJ1-1	medium-sized	TGTGCCATCAGGAGCCGGTTGAACACTGAAGCTTTCTTT	CAIRSRLNTEAFF
NA	TRBV2	TRBJ1-2	NA	TGTGCCAGCATGTCGGAGGCATCTTTTGGCTACACCTTC	CASMSEASFGYTF
NA	TRBV19	TRBJ2-7	NA	TGTGCCAGTAGTGAAGCAGGGTTGAACATACCTACATCCTACGAGCAGTACTTC	CASSEAGLNIPTSYEQYF
TRBD1	TRBV7-2	TRBJ1-6	medium-sized	TGTGCCAGCAGCTATACAGGGGGCGAGTATTCACCCCTCCACTTT	CASSYTGGEYSPLHF
NA	TRBV19	TRBJ2-6	NA	TGTGCCAGTAGTATAGTTATCTCTGGGGCCAACGTCCCGACTTTC	CASSIVISGANVPTF
NA	TRBV20-1	TRBJ1-3	NA	TGCAGTGCTAGTCCAGGGACTGGAAACACCATATATTTT	CSASPGTGNTIYF
TRBD1	TRBV11-2	TRBJ2-1	many	TGTGCCAGCAGCCCACGGACAGGGAGGAGGGATGAGCAGTTCTTC	CASSPRTGRRDEQFF
NA	TRBV28	TRBJ2-2	few	TGTGCCAGCAGTTTACGAGGGGGGGCCGGGGAGCTGTTTTTT	CASSLRGGAGELFF
NA	TRBV6-1	TRBJ1-3	many	TGTGCCAGCAGTGAACCTGATGAGGTTAATAGAAACACCATATATTTT	CASSEPDEVNRNTIYF
NA	TRBV7-9	TRBJ2-7	NA	TGTGCCAGCAGCTCGACGGGTCCCGAGCAGTACTTC	CASSSTGPEQYF
NA	TRBV15	TRBJ1-5	NA	TGTGCCACCAGCAGAGATCGGAACAATCAGCCCCAGCATTTT	CATSRDRNNQPQHF
NA	TRBV10-3	TRBJ1-1	NA	TGTGCCACCGAAGGTCGCGAGAACACTGAAGCTTTCTTT	CATEGRENTEAFF
NA	TRBV29-1	TRBJ2-7	NA	TGCAGCGCCCATACGCGTAGCTCCTACGAGCAGTACTTC	CSAHTRSSYEQYF
NA	TRBV4-1	TRBJ2-2	many	TGCGCCAGCAGCCAAGTTCAGGGAGCCACCGGGGAGCTGTTTTTT	CASSQVQGATGELFF
NA	TRBV28	TRBJ1-2	many	TGTGCCAGCAACAGGGCCGGAGGGTATGGCTACACCTTC	CASNRAGGYGYTF